This T cell receptor (beta chain) was recovered during a study of blood T cell repertoires in COVID-19. Using immunoSEQ multiplex PCR, the repertoire was profiled, and TCRdb retains in-frame clones only, with some absent. The profile shows about 100,000 clones, over 75% of them singletons. CDR3 length equals 12 residues. V shed 8 bases and J 3 bases; nucleotides not matched to a gene: 2. The clonotype originates from a human donor in a cohort sampled during active COVID-19. The genes are TRBV12-3 or TRBV12-4 and TRBJ2-7, with TRBD2 matching over 9 bases. The sequenced material came from peripheral blood. For the CDR3, the DNA is TGTGCCAGCGGGACTAGCCGCTACGAGCAGTACTTC. Its translation is CASGTSRYEQYF.